The rows below give T cell receptor beta chains drawn from one sample of a study of cytomegalovirus exposure and HLA in healthy donors. Profiled with immunoSEQ multiplex PCR; TCRdb holds only in-frame clones, not every one. The sample consists of approximately 97,000 clones, 55% to 80% of them appearing once. The sequencing sample was made of PBMCs. The receptor source for this set is a man between 35 and 55 years old in good health and CMV-seronegative. Each CDR3 is given with its conserved first and last residue. D genes are given only for firm matches. Clone size is given for some rows only: seen once, a few or many times, or a class if the clone is expanded.

clone_size j_call d_call v_call cdr3_nt cdr3_aa
- TRBJ2-3 - TRBV5-6 TGTGCCAGCAGCTTGTCGTACACAGATACGCAGTATTTT CASSLSYTDTQYF
once TRBJ2-7 - TRBV5-6 TGTGCCAGCAGCTGTGTCTTCTTAGGGTCGGACTGCGAGCAGTACTTC CASSCVFLGSDCEQYF
- TRBJ2-3 - TRBV27 TGTGCCAGCAGTTACAAGAGGCCAGATACGCAGTATTTT CASSYKRPDTQYF
- TRBJ1-2 TRBD1 TRBV16 TGTGCCAGCAGCCCCCAGGGGGAGGACTATGGCTACACCTTC CASSPQGEDYGYTF
- TRBJ2-7 TRBD2 TRBV5-6 TGTGCCAGCAGCTTGACCTACGGGGGACTAGCGGGGCTCCTCTACGAGCAGTACTTC CASSLTYGGLAGLLYEQYF
once TRBJ2-3 TRBD2 TRBV9 TGTGCCTGGGTGTGTAGCGGGGGGTCTACAGATACGCAGTATTTT CAWVCSGGSTDTQYF
few TRBJ1-6 TRBD1 TRBV2 TGTGCCAGCACGGGACAGGGGAATTCACCCCTCCACTTT CASTGQGNSPLHF
few TRBJ1-2 - TRBV13 TGTGCCAGCAGACGCCCTGAGTGGGACATCTATGGCTACACCTTC CASRRPEWDIYGYTF
- TRBJ2-5 TRBD2 TRBV30 TGTGCCTGGAGAGTAAAGGCCGGGGGGGAGACCCAGTACTTC CAWRVKAGGETQYF
- TRBJ2-1 - TRBV7-8 TGTGCCAGCAGCTTATCAGGGTATCGATACAATGAGCAGTTCTTC CASSLSGYRYNEQFF
few TRBJ1-5 TRBD1 TRBV2 TGTGCCAGCGTACAGGGGGCTGGGCAGCCCCAGCATTTT CASVQGAGQPQHF
- TRBJ2-2 - TRBV5-4 TGTGCCAGCAGCCCCCTAGGTCGGACCAAGGGGACCGGGGAGCTGTTTTTT CASSPLGRTKGTGELFF
- TRBJ2-7 TRBD1 TRBV28 TGTGCCACCATTCAGGGGGCGGACTACGAGCAGTACTTC CATIQGADYEQYF
few TRBJ2-3 TRBD2 TRBV29-1 TGCAGCGTGGGACTAGGTCCCGGCACAGATACGCAGTATTTT CSVGLGPGTDTQYF
- TRBJ2-3 - TRBV29-1 TGCAGCGTTTTGAGGTCAGATACGCAGTATTTT CSVLRSDTQYF
few TRBJ1-2 - TRBV19 TGTGCCAGTAGTAAAGACAGATCTGGCTACACCTTC CASSKDRSGYTF
- TRBJ2-7 TRBD1 TRBV2 TGTGCCAGCAGGACGACAGGGGGCTTCTCCTACGAGCAGTACTTC CASRTTGGFSYEQYF
- TRBJ2-6 - TRBV5-6 TGTGCCAGCAATTGGGGGCTCTCTGGGGCCAACGTCCTGACTTTC CASNWGLSGANVLTF
- TRBJ2-1 - TRBV6-8 TGTGCCAGCAGGCAAACTAGATACAATGAGCAGTTCTTC CASRQTRYNEQFF
- TRBJ1-5 - TRBV7-2 TGTGCCAGCAGCCCAGGAGGGGACAGCAATCAGCCCCAGCATTTT CASSPGGDSNQPQHF
- TRBJ1-2 - TRBV4-1 TGCGCCAGCAGCCAAGAAGCGGGAGGGGTGGGAGGCTACACCTTC CASSQEAGGVGGYTF
- TRBJ2-7 TRBD1 TRBV5-1 TGCGCCAGCAGCCCTTGGACAGGCACCTTCTACGAGCAGTACTTC CASSPWTGTFYEQYF
- TRBJ1-6 - TRBV6-1 TGTGCCAGCAGGGAGAATTCACCCCTCCACTTT CASRENSPLHF
- TRBJ2-7 - TRBV5-1 TGCGCCAGCAGCTTGAACCCGGACAGAGACTACGAGCAGTACTTC CASSLNPDRDYEQYF
- TRBJ2-3 - TRBV2 TGTGCCAGCATGCCGAGACTAGGAATCACAGATACGCAGTATTTT CASMPRLGITDTQYF
- TRBJ2-6 - TRBV27 TGTGCCAGCAGTTTTCTCAACAGGGCCTTCCTCTCTGGGGCCAACGTCCTGACTTTC CASSFLNRAFLSGANVLTF
- TRBJ2-3 - TRBV10-3 TGTGCCATCAGTGCGGACAGAACTGCAGATACGCAGTATTTT CAISADRTADTQYF
- TRBJ2-3 - TRBV27 TGTGCCAGCGGCCGGGGGAGAACGCAGTATTTT CASGRGRTQYF
- TRBJ1-4 - TRBV5-4 TGTGCCAGCAGCCCCGGAGGAGGGCACGGTGAAAAACTGTTTTTT CASSPGGGHGEKLFF
once TRBJ2-7 TRBD2 TRBV6-6 TGTGCCAGCAGTTACTCGAGAGCGGGGGCAGCCTACGAGCAGTACTTC CASSYSRAGAAYEQYF
- TRBJ1-1 - TRBV12-5 TGTGCTAGTCGGGGTGGAAAGGTCACTGAAGCTTTCTTT CASRGGKVTEAFF
once TRBJ2-7 - TRBV19 TGTGCCAGTAGTATACGGGAGCAGTTCTACGAGCAGTACTTC CASSIREQFYEQYF
few TRBJ1-2 - TRBV25-1 TGTGCCAGCAGTCCCGGGGGTTATGGCTACACCTTC CASSPGGYGYTF
once TRBJ2-3 TRBD2 TRBV7-2 TGTGCCAGCAGCAGCCGAATTTTAGCGGGGGGGCCCACAGATACGCAGTATTTT CASSSRILAGGPTDTQYF
- TRBJ1-1 TRBD1 TRBV6-5 TGTGCCAGCAGTTACTCAGAGACAGGGATGGCTTTCTTT CASSYSETGMAFF
few TRBJ2-1 TRBD1 TRBV29-1 TGCAGCGTTTTGACAGGGGGCACGCATGAGCAGTTCTTC CSVLTGGTHEQFF
- TRBJ2-5 TRBD2 TRBV7-6 TGTGCCAGCAGCTTATCGGTGTCTAGCGGGGGGCATCGGGAGACCCAGTACTTC CASSLSVSSGGHRETQYF
- TRBJ2-3 - TRBV4-1 TGCGCCAGCAGCCGAGCGACAGAATCTGTGGCAGATACGCAGTATTTT CASSRATESVADTQYF
- TRBJ2-3 TRBD2 TRBV4-3 TGCACCAGCAGCCCCAGGGAGGTACTAGCGGGGGGCTCAGATACGCAGTATTTT CTSSPREVLAGGSDTQYF
- TRBJ2-2 - TRBV4-3 TGCGCCAGCAGCCAAGATGGCGGATCCCTGAACACCGGGGAGCTGTTTTTT CASSQDGGSLNTGELFF
- TRBJ2-1 - TRBV2 TGTGCCAGCAAGGTTGAGAGGGTACTAGAGGAGCAGTTCTTC CASKVERVLEEQFF
- TRBJ1-6 - TRBV7-9 TGTGCCAGCAGCATCGGACAGAATAATTCACCCCTCCACTTT CASSIGQNNSPLHF
- TRBJ1-2 TRBD1 TRBV6-1 TGTGCCGTTCACAGGGGCTATGGCTACACCTTC CAVHRGYGYTF
- TRBJ2-5 - TRBV6-6 TGTGCCAGCAGTTATTGGGAGGACAGGAAAGAGACCCAGTACTTC CASSYWEDRKETQYF
- TRBJ1-6 - TRBV5-6 TGTGCCAGCAGCGATTCAGGGATTCCCCTCCACTTT CASSDSGIPLHF
- TRBJ1-2 - TRBV5-1 TGCGCCAGCAGCCTGACAGCGAACTATGGCTACACCTTC CASSLTANYGYTF
- TRBJ2-1 TRBD2 TRBV19 TGTGCCAGTAGTAGACTAGCAGATGAGCAGTTCTTC CASSRLADEQFF